This entry features one T cell receptor (beta chain) sequence. PCR used 60 Vbeta primers and 13 Jbeta primers. Authors' methods: Counted up in a later analysis, unique TCR beta chains came to about 80 million, with around 10 million shared. Sequenced by immunoSEQ multiplex PCR; TCRdb stores in-frame clones only, minus some. Clone size and the V and J calls come from that table; the DNA yielded D and trimming. The sample shows roughly 150,000 clones, roughly 74% of them seen only once. The source of the sample is a study of cytomegalovirus exposure and HLA in healthy donors. Trimming took off 1 base at V and 5 bases at J, with 14 bases between the two ends. Germline assignment: CDR1 SEHNR and CDR2 FQNEAQ (reference sequence). The CDR3 contains 15 residues.

The material sequenced was PBMCs. This receptor was identified in a man between 18 and 29 years old in good health and CMV-seropositive. This chain links TRBV7-9 with TRBJ2-5; perhaps TRBD1 as D (5 bases). The CDR3 is CASSLDQGFWETQYF. The DNA for the CDR3 is TGTGCCAGCAGCTTAGATCAGGGATTTTGGGAGACCCAGTACTTC.